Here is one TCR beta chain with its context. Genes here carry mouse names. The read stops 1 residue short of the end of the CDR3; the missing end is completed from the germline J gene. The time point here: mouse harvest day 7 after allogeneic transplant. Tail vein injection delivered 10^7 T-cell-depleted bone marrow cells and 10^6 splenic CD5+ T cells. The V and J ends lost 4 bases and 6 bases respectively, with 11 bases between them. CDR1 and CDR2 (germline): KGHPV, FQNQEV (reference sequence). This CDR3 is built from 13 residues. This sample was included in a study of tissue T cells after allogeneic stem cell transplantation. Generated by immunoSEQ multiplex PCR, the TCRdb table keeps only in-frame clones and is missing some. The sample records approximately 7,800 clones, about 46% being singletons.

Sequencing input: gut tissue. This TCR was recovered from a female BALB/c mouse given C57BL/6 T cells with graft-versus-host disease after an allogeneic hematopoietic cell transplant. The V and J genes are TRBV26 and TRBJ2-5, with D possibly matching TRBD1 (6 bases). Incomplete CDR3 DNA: TGTGCCAGCAGTCGGCCAGGGGTCGACACCCAGTAC. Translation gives CASSRPGVDTQY. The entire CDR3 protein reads CASSRPGVDTQYF.